This T cell receptor beta chain was identified in a study of Ad26.COV2.S vaccination and SARS-CoV-2 variants (dated by TCRdb to the early 2020s). For context, the study as a whole: Vaccine-arm donors came from COV1001, a multicentre, randomized, double-blind, placebo-controlled phase I-IIa trial of Ad26.COV2.S in healthy adults. Ad26.COV2.S was administered intramuscularly at a dose of 5x10^10 or 1x10^11 viral particles, either as one shot or as two shots given 56 days apart. TCRbeta repertoire sequencing was used to assess the specificity and breadth of SARS-CoV-2-reactive T cell receptors after Ad26.COV2.S vaccination. A total of approximately 30 samples were included in the TCR-sequenced set, comprising around 19 Ad26.COV2.S vaccine recipients, 5 placebo recipients and 8 SARS-CoV-2 convalescent individuals. Participants in the trial were split at random into five groups of five each, receiving low-dose or high-dose Ad26.COV2.S once or twice, or else placebo on both occasions. Investigators remained blinded to trial group allocation during experiments and outcome assessment.

The immunoSEQ Assay was used to sequence TCRbeta CDR3 regions. After extraction, genomic DNA underwent amplification by bias-controlled multiplex PCR, followed by high-throughput sequencing. On the study's bioinformatics: To quantify the absolute abundance of every unique TCRbeta CDR3 region, sequences were collapsed and filtered. T cell fraction was estimated by normalization of TCRbeta template counts to usable DNA, with usable DNA being measured through amplification of reference genes present in all nucleated cells. Repertoire TCRs were annotated as SARS-CoV-2-specific when V gene, CDR3 amino acid sequence and J gene were exactly matched to a known reactive TCR set. MIRA supplied the reference SARS-CoV-2 TCR set, which was filtered for enrichment in COVID-19-positive ImmuneCODE repertoires so that public or cross-reactive TCRs were removed. Drawing on the MIRA antigens, annotated TCRs were analysed further at the level of specific ORF or position within ORF. Breadth was defined as annotated unique rearrangements over total unique productive rearrangements; depth was the summed frequency of those rearrangements. Two-sided Wilcoxon rank-sum tests were applied when comparing TCR breadth between groups. The table was pulled from immuneACCESS by TCRdb, which kept in-frame rearrangements only. Such tables lose some clones; where checked, under half of the loss comes from unresolved V genes, and the rest has no known cause. The V and J calls and clone size are taken from that table; D and trimming were inferred from the DNA. Here the sample has about 350,000 clones; 70% to 90% occur a single time. The ten largest clones take up 3% to 4% of the sample.

Study-wide conclusions, independent of this receptor: Vaccine and placebo recipients had similar non-spike TCR breadth, a finding consistent with the vaccine containing only spike. According to the authors, total T cell responses may have been underestimated by the TCR breadth and depth analyses. Compared with placebo recipients, Ad26.COV2.S recipients showed higher spike-specific TCR breadth (P = 0.0014). The study was not powered for comparison of responses between vaccine doses or regimens. After vaccination, substantial breadth of spike-specific CD8+ and CD4+ T cell responses was reported.

Looking up the germline V gene (reference sequence) yields CDR1 SEHNR and CDR2 FQNEAQ. V ends up 5 bases short and J 1 base short, with an unmatched junction base count of 5. The CDR3 runs 15 amino acids, cysteine and phenylalanine included. Only the CDR3 DNA is retained, 45 bases long and in frame from the first base. This specimen's treatment or condition label, per the study, means: 19 received Ad26.COV2.S at low or high dose, single or two shots; several received placebo; per-sample allocation not given. For vaccine and placebo recipients, repertoires were sequenced using samples collected on day 63 after the first injection. Between 29 July and 7 August 2020, Cohort 1b enrolled about 27 adults aged 18-55 years at one site in Boston, USA. Ad26.COV2.S consisted of a replication-incompetent adenovirus type 26 vector by which a prefusion-stabilized SARS-CoV-2 spike protein from the original Wuhan strain was expressed.

In the case of this clone: It lacks a known antigen. The input lacks base qualities; no much larger clone sits a single base away.

The specimen comprised peripheral blood, sampled in a trial of Ad26.COV2.S vaccine versus placebo. This clonotype was sampled from a person aged 18 to 59 who received the Ad26.COV2.S COVID-19 vaccine or a placebo. The V and J genes are TRBV7-9 and TRBJ1-1, and 9 junction bases match TRBD1. The CDR3 amino acid sequence is: CASSRPQGANTEAFF. The DNA sequence is TGTGCCAGCAGCCGGCCACAGGGGGCGAACACTGAAGCTTTCTTT.